The sequence of this T cell receptor beta chain was determined in a study of blood T cell repertoires in COVID-19. CDR1 and CDR2 from the germline V gene are PRHDT and FYEKMQ (reference sequence). Trimming at V came to 4 bases and at J to 5 bases, leaving 14 bases not matched to a gene. This CDR3 spans 19 amino acids. The table came from immunoSEQ multiplex PCR; TCRdb's copy has only in-frame clones and leaves some out. The table shows almost 55,000 clones, with around 78% occurring only once. The specimen sequenced was peripheral blood. The chain links TRBV13 to TRBJ1-4, with 12 bases fitting TRBD1. This receptor was taken from a human donor in a cohort sampled during active COVID-19. The CDR3 nucleotides are TGTGCCAGCAGCTCTTCGGGACAGGGGGCTTTCCGAGGCAATGAAAAACTGTTTTTT. Translating gives CASSSSGQGAFRGNEKLFF.